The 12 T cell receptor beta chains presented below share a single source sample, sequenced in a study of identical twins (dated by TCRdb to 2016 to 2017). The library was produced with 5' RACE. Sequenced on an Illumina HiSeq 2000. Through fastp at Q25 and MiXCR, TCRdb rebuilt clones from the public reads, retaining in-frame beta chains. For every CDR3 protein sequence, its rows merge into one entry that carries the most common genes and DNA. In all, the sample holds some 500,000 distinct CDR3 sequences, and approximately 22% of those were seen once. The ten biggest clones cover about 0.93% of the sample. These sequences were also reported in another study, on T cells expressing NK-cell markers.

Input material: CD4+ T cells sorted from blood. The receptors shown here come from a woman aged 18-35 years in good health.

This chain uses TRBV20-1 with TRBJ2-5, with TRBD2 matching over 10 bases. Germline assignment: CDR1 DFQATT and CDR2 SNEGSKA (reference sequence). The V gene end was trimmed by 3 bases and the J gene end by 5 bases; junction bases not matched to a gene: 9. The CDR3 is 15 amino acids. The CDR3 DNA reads TGCAGTGCTAGCGTCCACCCTAGCGGGAGTGAGACCCAGTACTTC. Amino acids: CSASVHPSGSETQYF.

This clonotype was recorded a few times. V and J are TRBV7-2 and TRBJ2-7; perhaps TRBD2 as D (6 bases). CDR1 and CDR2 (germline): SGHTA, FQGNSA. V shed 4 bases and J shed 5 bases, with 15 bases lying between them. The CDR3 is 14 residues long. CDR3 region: CASSSMTSLDEQYF. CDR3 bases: TGTGCCAGCAGCTCGATGACTAGTTTGGACGAGCAGTACTTC.

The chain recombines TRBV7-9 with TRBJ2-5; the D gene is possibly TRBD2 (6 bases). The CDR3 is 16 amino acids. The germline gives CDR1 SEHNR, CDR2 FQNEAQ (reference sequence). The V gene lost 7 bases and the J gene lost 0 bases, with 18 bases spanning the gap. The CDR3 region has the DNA TGTGCCAGCAACCGCCCGGGGGTAGACGACCAAGAGACCCAGTACTTC. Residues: CASNRPGVDDQETQYF.

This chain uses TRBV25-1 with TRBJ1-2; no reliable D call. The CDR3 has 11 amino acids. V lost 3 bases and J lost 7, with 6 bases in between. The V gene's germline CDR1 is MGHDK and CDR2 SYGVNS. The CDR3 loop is CASSESRGYTF. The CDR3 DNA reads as TGTGCCAGCAGTGAGTCCCGTGGCTACACCTTC.

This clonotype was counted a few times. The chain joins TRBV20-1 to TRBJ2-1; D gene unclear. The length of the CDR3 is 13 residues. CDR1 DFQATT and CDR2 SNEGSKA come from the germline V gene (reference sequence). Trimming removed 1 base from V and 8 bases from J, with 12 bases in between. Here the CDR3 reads CSARGAPVDEQFF. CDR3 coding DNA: TGCAGTGCTAGAGGCGCCCCGGTCGATGAGCAGTTCTTC.

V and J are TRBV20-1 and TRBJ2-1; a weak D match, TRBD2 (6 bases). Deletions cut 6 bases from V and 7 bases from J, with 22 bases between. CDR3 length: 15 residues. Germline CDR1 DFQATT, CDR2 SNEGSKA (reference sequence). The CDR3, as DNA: TGCAGTGCCGGGGAAGCGGGTTCCACGAGGAATGAGCAGTTCTTC. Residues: CSAGEAGSTRNEQFF.

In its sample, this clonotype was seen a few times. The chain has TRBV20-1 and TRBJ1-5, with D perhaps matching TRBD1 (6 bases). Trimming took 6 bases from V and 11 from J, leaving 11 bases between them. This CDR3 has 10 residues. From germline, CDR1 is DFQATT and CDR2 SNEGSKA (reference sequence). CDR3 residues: CSAYREAQHF. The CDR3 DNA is TGCAGTGCGTACAGGGAGGCCCAGCATTTT.

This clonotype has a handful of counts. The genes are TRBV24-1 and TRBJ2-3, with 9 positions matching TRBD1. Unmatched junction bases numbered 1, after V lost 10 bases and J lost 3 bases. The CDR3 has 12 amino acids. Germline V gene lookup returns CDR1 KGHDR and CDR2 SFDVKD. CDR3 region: CATGQGTDTQYF. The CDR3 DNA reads TGTGCCACAGGACAGGGGACAGATACGCAGTATTTT.

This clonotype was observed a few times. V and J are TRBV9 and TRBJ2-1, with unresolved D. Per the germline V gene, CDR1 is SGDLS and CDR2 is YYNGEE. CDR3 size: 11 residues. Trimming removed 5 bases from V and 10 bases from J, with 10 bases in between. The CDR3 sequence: CASRGNGEQFF. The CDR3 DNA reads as TGTGCCAGCAGGGGAAACGGGGAGCAGTTCTTC.

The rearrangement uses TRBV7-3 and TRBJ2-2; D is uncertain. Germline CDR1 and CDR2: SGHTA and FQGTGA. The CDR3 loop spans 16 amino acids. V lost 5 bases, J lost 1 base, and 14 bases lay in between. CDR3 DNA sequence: TGTGCCAGCAGCCCTTTTGGACCGCGGAACACCGGGGAGCTGTTTTTT. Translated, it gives CASSPFGPRNTGELFF.

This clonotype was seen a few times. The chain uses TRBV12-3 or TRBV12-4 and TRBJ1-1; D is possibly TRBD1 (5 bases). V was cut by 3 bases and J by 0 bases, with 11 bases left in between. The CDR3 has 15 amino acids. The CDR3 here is CASSFSVTVNTEAFF. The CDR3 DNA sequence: TGTGCCAGCAGTTTCAGCGTGACAGTGAACACTGAAGCTTTCTTT.

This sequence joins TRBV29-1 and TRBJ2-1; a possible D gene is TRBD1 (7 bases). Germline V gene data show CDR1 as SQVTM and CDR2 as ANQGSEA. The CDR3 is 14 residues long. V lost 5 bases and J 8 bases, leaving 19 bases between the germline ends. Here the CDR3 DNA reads TGCAGCGTTTTAATGAGGAGGGGGCACGATGAGCAGTTCTTC. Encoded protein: CSVLMRRGHDEQFF.